This entry is about one T cell receptor (beta chain). Its antigen is undetermined. Each donor's status was that of a healthy bone marrow donor. The PCR had 60 Vbeta and 13 Jbeta primers. Profiling relied on immunoSEQ multiplex PCR, and the TCRdb table lists in-frame clones only, not all of them. The profile shows more than 110,000 clones, roughly 79% of them singletons. The source of the sample is a study of cytomegalovirus exposure and HLA in healthy donors. The length of the CDR3 is 15 residues. V was clipped by 0 bases and J by 2 bases, with 12 bases between them. Germline values: CDR1 SGHRS, CDR2 YFSETQ. Study findings and constraints: TCR sequences were mostly rare, though some public TCRs occurred in many donors. Owing to their indistinguishability, certain V segments, notably TRBV6-2 and TRBV6-3, were excluded.

V usage is TRBV5-1 and J usage is TRBJ2-7; TRBD1 is a possible D gene (6 bases). The sequenced material came from PBMCs. The clonotype was recovered from a man between 18 and 35 years old in good health and CMV-seronegative. The CDR3 sequence is CASSLVQGITYEQYF. CDR3 nucleotides: TGCGCCAGCAGCTTGGTACAGGGAATTACCTACGAGCAGTACTTC.